This entry lists 31 T cell receptor beta chains sequenced from one sample in a study of identical twins. TCRdb reprocessed the 5' RACE reads with MiXCR, giving one entry per CDR3 protein. This sample has about 690,000 distinct CDR3 sequences; around 21% occur once, and the top ten carry around 4.5%. These sequences were also reported in another study, on T cells expressing NK-cell markers.

Material for sequencing was PBMCs. The receptors were sampled from a woman aged 18-29 years in good health.

This clonotype was recorded many times. This chain connects TRBV5-1 to TRBJ1-5; TRBD1 aligns across 7 bases. CDR3 size: 13 residues. Per the germline V gene, CDR1 is SGHRS and CDR2 is YFSETQ. Germline trimming cut 5 bases from V and 7 bases from J; bases unmatched to any gene: 6. CDR3 region: CASSTGVQQPQHF. DNA of the CDR3: TGCGCCAGCAGTACAGGGGTACAACAGCCCCAGCATTTT.

The chain carries TRBV5-1 and TRBJ2-3; weak D call: TRBD2 (6 bases). In germline, CDR1 is SGHRS, CDR2 YFSETQ. V was shortened by 7 bases and J by 7 bases, with 13 bases between the two germline ends. CDR3 length: 12 amino acids. The CDR3 coding sequence is TGCGCCAGCGGAGGGGATCTCAATACGCAGTATTTT. It specifies CASGGDLNTQYF.

This clonotype has a single count. The chain uses TRBV4-3 and TRBJ2-2; D possibly matches TRBD1 or TRBD2 (5 bases each). From germline, CDR1 is LGHNA and CDR2 YSLEER. Trimming stripped 4 bases from V and 3 bases from J, with 15 bases between. The CDR3 spans 16 residues. The CDR3 sequence is CASSPGAGSDTGELFF. For the CDR3, the DNA is TGCGCCAGCAGCCCCGGGGCAGGGTCCGACACCGGGGAGCTGTTTTTT.

This clonotype was recorded a few times. The genes are TRBV20-1 and TRBJ2-3; D remains ambiguous. This CDR3 spans 13 amino acids. The germline gives CDR1 DFQATT, CDR2 SNEGSKA (reference sequence). Trimming removed 3 bases at V and 1 base at J, with 8 bases between. CDR3: CSASVAGTDTQYF. CDR3 sequence (DNA): TGCAGTGCTAGTGTGGCGGGCACAGATACGCAGTATTTT.

The table lists this clonotype with many counts. The chain joins TRBV2 to TRBJ1-5; D is perhaps TRBD1 (5 bases). Per germline, CDR1 SNHLY and CDR2 FYNNEI. V dropped 6 bases and J dropped 7 bases, with 22 bases sitting between them. This CDR3 contains 16 residues. CDR3 bases: TGTGCCAGCAGCGAAAGCGGGACGGCGGTCGGGCAGCCCCAGCATTTT. Encoded protein: CASSESGTAVGQPQHF.

The genes are TRBV7-2 and TRBJ1-1; D may be TRBD1 (5 bases). The CDR3 length is 14 residues. The V end was cut by 5 bases, the J end by 2 bases, with 12 bases between. Germline CDR1 reads SGHTA; CDR2 reads FQGNSA. The CDR3 loop is CASSRGYINTEAFF. The CDR3 DNA reads as TGTGCCAGCAGCCGGGGCTACATAAACACTGAAGCTTTCTTT.

This clonotype came up a few times. CDR3 bases: TGTGCCACCCGAAAAAGTGGGGCTGCGGGTGAGCAGTTCTTC. Amino acids: CATRKSGAAGEQFF. V is TRBV6-2 or TRBV6-3 and J is TRBJ2-1; perhaps D is TRBD1 or TRBD2 (5 bases each). Germline loops: CDR1 MNHEY, CDR2 SVGEGT. Between the trimmed V and J ends, which lost 10 bases and 9 bases, there was a span of 22 bases. The CDR3 has 14 amino acids.

A few counts support this clonotype. This chain uses TRBV29-1 with TRBJ2-2; D tentatively reads TRBD1 or TRBD2 (5 bases each). Trimming removed 7 bases from V and 6 bases from J, with 9 bases in between. The CDR3 is made up of 11 amino acids. Germline V gene sequence: CDR1 SQVTM, CDR2 ANQGSEA. The CDR3 here is CSGGVAGELFF. The CDR3 coding sequence is TGCAGCGGAGGGGTGGCCGGGGAGCTGTTTTTT.

This clonotype was recorded only once. This chain uses TRBV12-3 or TRBV12-4 with TRBJ2-3; 7 positions agree with TRBD2. CDR3 length: 15 residues. The trim removed 6 bases at V and 3 bases at J, leaving 9 bases unmatched. The CDR3 is CASRALTSKTDTQYF. CDR3 bases: TGTGCCAGCAGGGCCCTGACTAGCAAGACAGATACGCAGTATTTT.

The genes are TRBV11-2 and TRBJ2-1, with 11 bases matching TRBD2. Germline V gene lookup returns CDR1 SGHAT and CDR2 FQNNGV. V dropped 5 bases and J dropped 7; count of bases not matched to a gene: 10. The CDR3 sequence is 16 residues long. The chain's CDR3 is CASSTSSGRSWNEQFF. In DNA form, the CDR3 reads TGTGCCAGCAGCACTTCTAGCGGGAGGTCGTGGAATGAGCAGTTCTTC.

This clonotype was counted many times. The rearrangement uses TRBV29-1 and TRBJ2-7, with D possibly TRBD2 on 6 matching bases. The CDR3 is 14 amino acids. Trimming took off 4 bases at V and 2 bases at J, with 15 bases between the two ends. The germline V gene has CDR1 SQVTM and CDR2 ANQGSEA. The DNA of the CDR3 is TGCAGCGTTGTAGGAGGGGCCCTAGCCTACGAGCAGTACTTC. It specifies CSVVGGALAYEQYF.

V gene TRBV20-1 combines with J gene TRBJ2-7; D gene ambiguous. The V end lost 0 bases, the J end lost 0 bases, and 9 bases lay between the germline ends. This CDR3 contains 14 residues. Germline V gene lookup returns CDR1 DFQATT and CDR2 SNEGSKA (reference sequence). For the CDR3, the DNA is TGCAGTGCTAGAGATCCAGAACGCTCCTACGAGCAGTACTTC. This gives the protein CSARDPERSYEQYF.

The gene calls are TRBV7-8 and TRBJ2-3, with D perhaps TRBD2 (7 bases). The length of the CDR3 is 15 residues. Per germline, CDR1 SGHVS and CDR2 FQNEAQ. Trimming removed 2 bases at V and 4 bases at J, with 13 bases between. The CDR3 is CASSLKSGGPDTQYF. The CDR3 nucleotides are TGTGCCAGCAGCTTAAAGTCCGGGGGGCCAGATACGCAGTATTTT. Variable domain in full (rest from reference TRBV7-8 and TRBJ2-3): GAGVSQSPRYKVAKRGQDVALRCDPISGHVSLFWYQQALGQGPEFLTYFQNEAQLDKSGLPSDRFFAERPEGSVSTLKIQRTQQEDSAVYLCASSLKSGGPDTQYFGPGTRLTVL.

The chain recombines TRBV6-2 or TRBV6-3 with TRBJ2-7; D unresolved. Germline values: CDR1 MNHEY, CDR2 SVGEGT. The CDR3 runs 12 residues. V was clipped by 6 bases and J by 5 bases, with 11 bases between them. The CDR3, as DNA: TGTGCCAGCAGAAACTTGCCCCACGAGCAGTACTTC. Protein sequence: CASRNLPHEQYF.

This sequence joins TRBV29-1 and TRBJ2-3; tentative D call: TRBD1 (6 bases). The V and J ends lost 4 bases and 4 bases respectively, with 15 bases between them. CDR3 size: 14 residues. The germline gives CDR1 SQVTM, CDR2 ANQGSEA. CDR3 protein: CSVVGAPVPDTQYF. CDR3 DNA: TGCAGCGTTGTGGGGGCTCCCGTTCCAGATACGCAGTATTTT.

This clonotype has a handful of counts. V is TRBV6-5 and J is TRBJ1-1; D ambiguous. Germline V gene lookup returns CDR1 MNHEY and CDR2 SVGAGI. The length of the CDR3 is 16 residues. Trimming cost V 4 bases and J 0 bases, with 15 bases left between them. CDR3 sequence reads: CASSSSSGRLNTEAFF. CDR3 DNA: TGTGCCAGCAGTTCATCCTCCGGGAGATTGAACACTGAAGCTTTCTTT.

This rearrangement joins TRBV6-2 or TRBV6-3 to TRBJ2-7; D unclear. The CDR3 totals 14 residues. V lost 2 bases and J 6 bases, leaving 14 bases between the germline ends. Per germline, CDR1 MNHEY and CDR2 SVGEGT. The CDR3 loop reads CASSYSSLASEQYF. Written as DNA, the CDR3 is TGTGCCAGCAGTTACAGCAGCCTGGCTTCCGAGCAGTACTTC.

The chain links TRBV7-9 to TRBJ1-1, with TRBD1 as a possible D gene (6 bases). The CDR3 is made up of 13 amino acids. Trimming stripped 7 bases from V and 3 bases from J, with 12 bases between. Germline CDR1 is SEHNR and CDR2 is FQNEAQ (reference sequence). The CDR3 nucleotides are TGTGCCAGCACCCGAAGGGGGGACACTGAAGCTTTCTTT. Its translation: CASTRRGDTEAFF.

There are a few counts of this clonotype. The chain recombines TRBV12-3 or TRBV12-4 with TRBJ1-5, with TRBD1 as a possible D gene (5 bases). V lost 5 bases and J lost 4, with 15 bases in between. CDR3 length: 15 residues. CDR3 sequence: CASSRDRLLNQPQHF. As DNA, the CDR3 is TGTGCCAGCAGTAGAGACAGACTCCTAAATCAGCCCCAGCATTTT.

This clonotype was seen more than once but under ten times. The chain recombines TRBV5-1 with TRBJ2-6; the D gene could be TRBD1 or TRBD2 (5 bases each). CDR3 length equals 16 residues. Trimming stripped 4 bases from V and 0 bases from J, with 11 bases between. Looked up from germline, CDR1 is SGHRS and CDR2 is YFSETQ. CDR3 loop: CASSPGDHSGANVLTF. The CDR3 bases are TGCGCCAGCAGCCCCGGGGACCACTCTGGGGCCAACGTCCTGACTTTC.

V is TRBV7-3 and J is TRBJ2-3; 7 bases fit TRBD2. The germline V gene has CDR1 SGHTA and CDR2 FQGTGA. The CDR3 is made up of 15 amino acids. The V segment lost 5 bases and the J segment 2 bases; nucleotides outside the gene matches: 7. Written as DNA, the CDR3 is TGTGCCAGCAGCCCTTCGGCGGGGGTCACAGATACGCAGTATTTT. As protein: CASSPSAGVTDTQYF.

V is TRBV5-1 and J is TRBJ2-3; no definite D call. The V gene's germline CDR1 is SGHRS and CDR2 YFSETQ. This CDR3 is built from 10 residues. V was trimmed by 5 bases and J by 3 bases, leaving 1 base between them. The CDR3 nucleotides are TGCGCCAGCAGAACAGATACGCAGTATTTT. Its translation: CASRTDTQYF.

The chain joins TRBV7-9 to TRBJ2-7; no reliable D call. With 5 bases removed from V and 6 bases from J, the gap between germline ends came to 20 bases. Germline CDR1 and CDR2: SEHNR and FQNEAQ (reference sequence). This CDR3 is built from 15 residues. The CDR3 DNA reads as TGTGCCAGCAGCCGCCCGAGTAGTGGGCAGTTCGAGCAGTACTTC. The encoded protein is CASSRPSSGQFEQYF.

There are many counts of this clonotype. The chain joins TRBV20-1 to TRBJ2-1; D is ambiguous. Deletions cut 5 bases from V and 0 bases from J, with 11 bases between. The CDR3 totals 14 residues. From germline, CDR1 is DFQATT and CDR2 SNEGSKA (reference sequence). The CDR3 sequence is CSALHPRSYNEQFF. The DNA of the CDR3 is TGCAGTGCTTTACACCCTCGCTCCTACAATGAGCAGTTCTTC.

V is TRBV7-2 and J is TRBJ2-1; 10 positions agree with TRBD2. The V gene end was trimmed by 2 bases and the J gene end by 6 bases; junction bases not matched to a gene: 4. Germline-derived CDR1 and CDR2 are SGHTA and FQGNSA. The CDR3 totals 15 residues. CDR3 nucleotides: TGTGCCAGCAGCTTAATGGGACTAGCGACCAATGAGCAGTTCTTC. This translates into CASSLMGLATNEQFF.

This clonotype has more than one count but fewer than ten. The rearrangement links TRBV6-1 to TRBJ2-4; 7 bases line up with TRBD1. Germline V gene data show CDR1 as MNHNS and CDR2 as SASEGT. The junction had 7 bases not matched to a gene; V was cut back by 5 bases and J by 3 bases. The CDR3 length is 15 residues. CDR3 loop: CASSRQGWGKNIQYF. The CDR3 coding sequence is TGTGCCAGCAGTCGACAGGGCTGGGGCAAAAACATTCAGTACTTC.

At least ten counts were recorded for this clonotype. This chain links TRBV12-3 or TRBV12-4 with TRBJ2-1; D is unclear. CDR3 length: 12 amino acids. Trimming took 6 bases from V and 1 from J, leaving 4 bases between them. In DNA form, the CDR3 reads TGTGCCAGCAGCGGATCCTACAATGAGCAGTTCTTC. Translation gives CASSGSYNEQFF.

The V call is TRBV5-1, the J call TRBJ2-7; D uncertain. The ends were cut back, 2 bases at V and 0 bases at J, with 12 bases in the middle. The germline CDR1 and CDR2 sequences are SGHRS and YFSETQ. This CDR3 spans 15 amino acids. The CDR3 DNA sequence: TGCGCCAGCAGCTTAAGAAGCGTTAGCTCCTACGAGCAGTACTTC. It encodes CASSLRSVSSYEQYF.

This clonotype was counted ten times or more. The chain employs TRBV10-2 and TRBJ2-5; 7 positions match TRBD2. Per germline, CDR1 WSHSY and CDR2 SAAADI. The CDR3 runs 17 residues. Trimming removed 0 bases from V and 2 bases from J; junction bases left unmatched: 9. DNA of the CDR3: TGCGCCAGCAGTGAGTCTCGACTAGCAGGAAAGCAAGAGACCCAGTACTTC. Amino acid sequence: CASSESRLAGKQETQYF.

This clonotype was counted ten times or more. The V and J genes are TRBV5-6 and TRBJ2-2, with D uncertain. The CDR3 is made up of 15 amino acids. V was shortened by 2 bases and J by 2 bases, with 10 bases between the two germline ends. Germline CDR1 SGHDT, CDR2 YYEEEE. The CDR3: CASSLGTRNTGELFF. For the CDR3, the DNA is TGTGCCAGCAGCTTAGGAACAAGAAACACCGGGGAGCTGTTTTTT.

This clonotype has a handful of counts. The chain uses TRBV11-2 and TRBJ2-5; 7 bases are a match to TRBD1. This CDR3 is built from 15 residues. The V segment lost 1 base and the J segment 4 bases; nucleotides outside the gene matches: 6. Germline V lookup: CDR1 SGHAT, CDR2 FQNNGV. CDR3 region: CASSLGQGLGETQYF. The CDR3 bases are TGTGCCAGCAGCTTAGGACAGGGTTTGGGAGAGACCCAGTACTTC.